This TCR beta chain is drawn from a study of identical twins. Regarding the study as a whole: High-abundance cord blood beta clonotypes had fewer insertions; memory repertoires showed none. Among monozygotic twins, out-of-frame TCR alpha sharing exceeded what models predicted.

After template switching added a universal primer site, the resulting cDNA carried unique molecular identifiers. From the 5' RACE reads, TCRdb called clonotypes with MiXCR, one entry per CDR3 protein. Of around 230,000 distinct CDR3 sequences detected, around a tenth appear once; the ten largest clones hold 5% to 6.5%. Healthy Caucasian individuals made up all the donors. V was pared by 7 bases and J by 3 bases, with 12 bases between. The CDR3 length is 12 residues. Germline CDR1 GTSNPN, CDR2 SVGIG (reference sequence). This clonotype was seen a handful of times. Its antigen is undetermined. Sequencing was done on a sample of memory (CD45RO+) T cells sorted from blood. The chain combines TRBV30 with TRBJ1-1, with D tentatively TRBD1 (5 bases). This clonotype was sampled from a woman aged 18-29 years in good health. The CDR3 DNA sequence: TGTGCCTACCGGGGGAAATACACTGAAGCTTTCTTT. This sequence encodes CAYRGKYTEAFF.